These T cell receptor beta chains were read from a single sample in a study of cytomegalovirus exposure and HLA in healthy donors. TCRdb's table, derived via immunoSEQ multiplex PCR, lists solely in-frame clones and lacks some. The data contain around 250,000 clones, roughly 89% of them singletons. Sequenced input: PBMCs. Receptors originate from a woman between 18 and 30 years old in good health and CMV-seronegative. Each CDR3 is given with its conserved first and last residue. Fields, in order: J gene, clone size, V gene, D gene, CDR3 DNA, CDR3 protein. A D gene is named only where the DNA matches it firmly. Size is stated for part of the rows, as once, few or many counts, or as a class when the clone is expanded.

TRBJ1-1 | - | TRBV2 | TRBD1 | TGTGCCAGCAGTGACTTCCAGGGACAGGGGTACACTGAAGCTTTCTTT | CASSDFQGQGYTEAFF
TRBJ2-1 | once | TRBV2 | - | TGTGCCAGCAGCCCGGACAGGGAGGGAAATGAGCAGTTCTTC | CASSPDREGNEQFF
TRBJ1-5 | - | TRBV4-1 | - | TGCGCCAGCAGCCAAGATCGCGGAGGTCAGCCCCAGCATTTT | CASSQDRGGQPQHF
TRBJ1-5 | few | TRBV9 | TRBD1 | TGTGCCAGCAGCGCCGGGGACAGCAATAGCAATCAGCCCCAGCATTTT | CASSAGDSNSNQPQHF
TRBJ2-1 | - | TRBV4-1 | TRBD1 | TGCGCCAGCAGCCCCTCCAGGACAGGGGGCAATGAGCAGTTCTTC | CASSPSRTGGNEQFF
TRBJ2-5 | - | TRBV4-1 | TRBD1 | TGCGCCAGCAGCCAACCCGGGACAGGGGAAGAGACCCAGTACTTC | CASSQPGTGEETQYF
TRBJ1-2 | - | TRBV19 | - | TGTGCCAGTAGTATACAGGGGTCTTATGGCTACACCTTC | CASSIQGSYGYTF
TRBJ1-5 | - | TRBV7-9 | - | TGTGCCAGCAGCTCAGAGGGGGAGAGGAATCAGCCCCAGCATTTT | CASSSEGERNQPQHF
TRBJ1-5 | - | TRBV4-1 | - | TGCGCCAGCAGCCAATTTCGGGGTGAGCCCCAGCATTTT | CASSQFRGEPQHF
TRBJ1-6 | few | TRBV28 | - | TGTGCCAGCAGTCCACGGGGTGAAACCGGAGGTAATTCACCCCTCCACTTT | CASSPRGETGGNSPLHF
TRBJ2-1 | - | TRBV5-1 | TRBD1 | TGCGCCAGCAGCTCGACAGGGGAGTCCTACAATGAGCAGTTCTTC | CASSSTGESYNEQFF
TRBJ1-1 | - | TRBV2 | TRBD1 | TGTGCCAGCGGGAGACAGGGGGTTTTCACTGAAGCTTTCTTT | CASGRQGVFTEAFF
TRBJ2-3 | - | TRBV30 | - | TGTGCCTGGAAAGGGGGCACAGATACGCAGTATTTT | CAWKGGTDTQYF
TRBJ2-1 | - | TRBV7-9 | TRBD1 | TGTGCCAGCAGCGAAAGTGGGACAGGGTTATACAATGAGCAGTTCTTC | CASSESGTGLYNEQFF
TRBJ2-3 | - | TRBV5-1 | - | TGCGCCAGCAGCTCCTTACTAGGGACTAGCACAGATACGCAGTATTTT | CASSSLLGTSTDTQYF
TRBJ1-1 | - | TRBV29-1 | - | TGCAGCGTGAGGGAGTCTACTAGGAACACTGAAGCTTTCTTT | CSVRESTRNTEAFF
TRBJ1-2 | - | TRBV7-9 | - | TGTGCCAGCAGCCTACCGACGGGTCAGCCTGGCTATGGCTACACCTTC | CASSLPTGQPGYGYTF
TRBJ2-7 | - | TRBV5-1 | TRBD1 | TGCGCCAGCAGCATAACGGGACAGGGAAGCGAGCAGTACTTC | CASSITGQGSEQYF
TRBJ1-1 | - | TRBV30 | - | TGTGCCTGTGACAGGAGTGGTTACACTGAAGCTTTCTTT | CACDRSGYTEAFF
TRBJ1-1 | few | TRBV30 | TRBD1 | TGTGCCTGGAGACCGGGACAGCTGAACACTGAAGCTTTCTTT | CAWRPGQLNTEAFF
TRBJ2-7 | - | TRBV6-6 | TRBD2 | TGTGCCAGCAGTTACCCTAGCGGGGGCTCCTACGAGCAGTACTTC | CASSYPSGGSYEQYF
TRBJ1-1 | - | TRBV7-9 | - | TGTGCCAGCAGCTTATCGGGAACTGAAGCTTTCTTT | CASSLSGTEAFF
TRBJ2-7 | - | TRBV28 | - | TGTGCCAGCAGTTTATCACACTACTACGAGCAGTACTTC | CASSLSHYYEQYF
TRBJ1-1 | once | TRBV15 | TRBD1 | TGTGCCACCAGCCCGGGACAGGTGAACACTGAAGCTTTCTTT | CATSPGQVNTEAFF
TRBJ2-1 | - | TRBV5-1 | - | TGCGCCAGCAGCTTACAGGACGATTACAATGAGCAGTTCTTC | CASSLQDDYNEQFF
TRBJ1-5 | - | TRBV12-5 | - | TGTGCTAGTGGTTTGGCGGGGTGCCGTCATTTT | CASGLAGCRHF
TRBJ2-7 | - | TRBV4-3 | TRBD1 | TGCGCCAGCAGCCAAGAGGGACAGGGCTACGAGCAGTACTTC | CASSQEGQGYEQYF
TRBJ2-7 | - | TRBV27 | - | TGTGCCAGCAGTTTCTCCGGGACACGTTACGAGCAGTACTTC | CASSFSGTRYEQYF
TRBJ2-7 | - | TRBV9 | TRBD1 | TGTGCCAGCACAGAAACCGGGGCAGGGGGCTACGAGCAGTACTTC | CASTETGAGGYEQYF
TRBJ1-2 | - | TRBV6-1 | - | TGTGCCAGCAGTGAAGTCGGAGGGGCGTTTAGTGGCTACACCTTC | CASSEVGGAFSGYTF
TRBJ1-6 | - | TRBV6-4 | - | TGTGCCAGCAGTGTGGGAGGTACCTATAATTCACCCCTCCACTTT | CASSVGGTYNSPLHF
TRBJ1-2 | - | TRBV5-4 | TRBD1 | TGTGCCAGCAGGTCTACAGGGGCACGGGGCTACACCTTC | CASRSTGARGYTF
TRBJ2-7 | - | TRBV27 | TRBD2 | TGTGCCAGCAGTTCACCCGGGACTAGCGGTTCCTACGAGCAGTACTTC | CASSSPGTSGSYEQYF
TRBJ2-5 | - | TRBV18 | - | TGTGCCAGCTCACCACCGTCAGGGGCGCGGGAGACCCAGTACTTC | CASSPPSGARETQYF
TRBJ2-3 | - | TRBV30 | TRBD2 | TGTGCCTGGAGTAGCGGGGGGTTGGATACGCAGTATTTT | CAWSSGGLDTQYF
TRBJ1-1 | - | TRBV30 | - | TGTGCCTGGAAGACTAGGGAGGCATTGAGGACTGAAGCTTTCTTT | CAWKTREALRTEAFF
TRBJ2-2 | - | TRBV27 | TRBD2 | TGTGCCAGCAGTTTCTCCCGGGGACTAGGTGGGGAGCTGTTTTTT | CASSFSRGLGGELFF
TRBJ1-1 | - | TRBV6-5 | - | TGTGCCAGCAGTTATAACGCTCTTGTGGTCAGTGAAGCTTTCTTT | CASSYNALVVSEAFF
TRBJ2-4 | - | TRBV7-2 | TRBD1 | TGTGCCAGCAGCTATGGACAGGATGGCCCAATTCAGTACTTC | CASSYGQDGPIQYF
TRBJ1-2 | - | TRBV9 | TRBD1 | TGTGCCAGCAGCGAACGGGGACAGAACTATGGCTACACCTTC | CASSERGQNYGYTF
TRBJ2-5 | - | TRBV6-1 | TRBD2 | TGTGCCAGCAGAGCGGGGGGAGAGACCCAGTACTTC | CASRAGGETQYF